This entry lists 11 T cell receptor beta chains sequenced from one sample in a study of blood T cells in healthy people across ages. Next came a second PCR, run for about 6 to 11 cycles, which used a sample-barcoded 5' primer along with a J-beta primer mix. MiXCR was run by TCRdb on the 5' RACE reads, yielding one entry per CDR3 protein. Among 1.5 million to 2 million distinct CDR3 sequences listed, 49% were seen once. The sample was blood. The receptors come from a woman aged 40 to 55 in good health.

This sequence joins TRBV6-1 and TRBJ2-5; D is unresolved. CDR3 length equals 13 residues. V was pared by 4 bases and J by 2 bases, with 8 bases between. The germline gives CDR1 MNHNS, CDR2 SASEGT. CDR3 residues: CASSGHGQETQYF. The CDR3, as DNA: TGTGCCAGCAGTGGGCACGGGCAAGAGACCCAGTACTTC.

The chain is built from TRBV5-1 and TRBJ2-4; 14 nucleotides align to TRBD2. The DNA end is a closer match to TRBJ2-7, so the J assignment may be wrong. The CDR3 runs to 16 residues. Per the germline V gene, CDR1 is SGHRS and CDR2 is YFSETQ. For the CDR3, the DNA is TGCGCCAGCAGCCTGACTAGCGGGGGGGTTCCCTACGAGCAGTACTTC. Translated: CASSLTSGGVPYEQYF.

This CDR3 is CASSRDAYEQYF. CDR3 in DNA: TGTGCCAGCAGCAGGGACGCTTACGAGCAGTACTTC. The chain recombines TRBV7-2 with TRBJ2-7; D may match TRBD1 or TRBD2 (5 bases each). CDR1 is SGHTA and CDR2 is FQGNSA in the germline V gene. Trimming removed 5 bases from V and 4 bases from J, with 9 bases in between. There are 12 residues in the CDR3.

This sequence joins TRBV6-6 and TRBJ1-1; 8 bases agree with TRBD1. This CDR3 spans 14 amino acids. The germline V gene encodes CDR1 MNHNY and CDR2 SVGAGI (reference sequence). V shed 7 bases, J shed 1 base, and the junction held 5 bases outside the gene matches. CDR3 region: CASTAGQANTEAFF. The CDR3 region has the DNA TGTGCCAGCACGGCGGGACAGGCGAACACTGAAGCTTTCTTT.

V and J are TRBV20-1 and TRBJ2-5; no reliable D call. Looked up from germline, CDR1 is DFQATT and CDR2 is SNEGSKA (reference sequence). The CDR3 has 15 amino acids. The germline V and J ends were trimmed by 3 bases and 5 bases, with 19 bases remaining between them. CDR3 nucleotides: TGCAGTGCTAGTGGGTACGTGCCTTCTCGGGAGACCCAGTACTTC. It codes for CSASGYVPSRETQYF.

The chain combines TRBV29-1 with TRBJ1-4; TRBD1 matches at 8 bases. After removal of 4 bases from V and 6 bases from J, the junction contained 7 bases not matched to a gene. The germline V gene has CDR1 SQVTM and CDR2 ANQGSEA. This CDR3 is built from 14 residues. The CDR3 loop is CSVGSGTGDEKLFF. The CDR3 nucleotides read TGCAGCGTTGGATCCGGGACAGGAGATGAAAAACTGTTTTTT. The variable domain in full, completed from reference TRBV29-1 and TRBJ1-4, reads SAVISQKPSRDICQRGTSLTIQCQVDSQVTMMFWYRQQPGQSLTLIATANQGSEATYESGFVIDKFPISRPNLTFSTLTVSNMSPEDSSIYLCSVGSGTGDEKLFFGSGTQLSVL.

This clonotype was counted a few times. V usage is TRBV20-1 and J usage is TRBJ2-4, with D tentatively TRBD1 (6 bases). V gave up 0 bases and J gave up 8 bases, with 17 bases separating them. Germline V CDR1 and CDR2: DFQATT, SNEGSKA (reference sequence). The CDR3 has 15 amino acids. The CDR3 sequence is CSARDTQGFGDIQYF. The CDR3 DNA is TGCAGTGCTAGAGATACTCAGGGGTTTGGAGACATTCAGTACTTC.

The gene calls are TRBV20-1 and TRBJ2-5; D possibly corresponds to TRBD2 (6 bases). CDR3 length equals 15 residues. Germline V gene lookup returns CDR1 DFQATT and CDR2 SNEGSKA (reference sequence). V was clipped by 3 bases and J by 5 bases, with 19 bases between them. The CDR3 nucleotides are TGCAGTGCTAGCCGGGACTCCGCCTCCCAGGAGACCCAGTACTTC. Its translation: CSASRDSASQETQYF.

The rearrangement uses TRBV29-1 and TRBJ2-6; possible D gene TRBD2, 5 bases. V was trimmed by 2 bases and J by 4 bases, leaving 9 bases between them. The CDR3 runs 14 residues. The germline gives CDR1 SQVTM, CDR2 ANQGSEA. The CDR3 spells CSVESGYGANVLTF. In DNA, the CDR3 is TGCAGCGTTGAATCGGGGTACGGGGCCAACGTCCTGACTTTC.

V and J are TRBV7-3 and TRBJ2-3; TRBD2 might be the D (5 bases). Trimming took 5 bases from V and 4 from J, leaving 7 bases between them. CDR1 and CDR2 from the germline V gene are SGHTA and FQGTGA. CDR3 length equals 12 residues. CDR3 bases: TGTGCCAGCAGCAGGGAGCCAGATACGCAGTATTTT. As protein: CASSREPDTQYF.

The chain combines TRBV18 with TRBJ2-4, with TRBD1 identical over 11 bases. The end of the DNA fits TRBJ2-7 better, so the J call may be wrong. From germline, CDR1 is KGHSH and CDR2 LQKENI. The CDR3 runs to 15 residues. In DNA, the CDR3 is TGTGCCAGCTCAACCGGGACAGGGGGTACGTACGAGCAGTACTTC. As protein: CASSTGTGGTYEQYF.